The sequence of this T cell receptor beta chain was determined in a study of CD8 T cells in ankylosing spondylitis. General study points: Apparently characteristic of ankylosing spondylitis blood was a TCR beta motif (roughly eight highly homologous variants). The authors found the disease-linked clones to be CD8+ and relatively rare in peripheral blood. Earlier authors reported some of these motif variants in reactive arthritis synovial fluid and blood.

The CDR3 has 11 residues. Deletions cut 5 bases from V and 4 bases from J, with 7 bases between. Germline V gene data show CDR1 as DFQATT and CDR2 as SNEGSKA (reference sequence). Comment on this clonotype: Its antigen is not known.

As the method for making TCR beta libraries, quantitative 5'-RACE with molecular barcodes was used. Via MiXCR, TCRdb re-called the 5' RACE reads, giving one row per CDR3 protein. The repertoire holds under 950,000 distinct CDR3 sequences, roughly 19% seen once, with around 20% in the top ten. Specimen: blood, either unsorted or a sorted T cell fraction (not recorded which). This TCR came from a male donor with ankylosing spondylitis. The chain links TRBV20-1 to TRBJ2-3; D unresolved. The CDR3 sequence is CSAGVPDTQYF. The CDR3 nucleotides read TGCAGTGCTGGGGTCCCAGATACGCAGTATTTT.